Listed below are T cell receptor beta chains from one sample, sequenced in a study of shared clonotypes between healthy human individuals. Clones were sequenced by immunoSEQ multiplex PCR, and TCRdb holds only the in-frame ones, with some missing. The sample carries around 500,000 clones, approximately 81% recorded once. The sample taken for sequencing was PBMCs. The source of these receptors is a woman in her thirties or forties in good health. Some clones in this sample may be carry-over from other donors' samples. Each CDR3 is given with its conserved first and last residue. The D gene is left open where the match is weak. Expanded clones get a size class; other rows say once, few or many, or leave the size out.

TGCGCCAGCAGCCCGGGACAGGGGCCTTCCACCGGGGAGCTGTTTTTT	CASSPGQGPSTGELFF	TRBD1	TRBJ2-2	NA	TRBV5-1
TGTAGGGAGGGGGCTGAGTATGGCTACACCTTC	CREGAEYGYTF	TRBD1	TRBJ1-2	NA	TRBV19
TGTGCCAGCAGCTTGGACGGGAGGACCGGGGAGCTGTTTTTT	CASSLDGRTGELFF	TRBD2	TRBJ2-2	NA	TRBV5-5
TGTGCCAGTAGTGTTGCGACTAGTGCTGGGGCCAACGTCCTGACTTTC	CASSVATSAGANVLTF	NA	TRBJ2-6	few	TRBV19
TGTGCCAGCAGCCCAAGCCTTAACTATGGCTACACCTTC	CASSPSLNYGYTF	NA	TRBJ1-2	NA	TRBV28
TGTGCCAGCAGCCACAGGGGCAATGAGCAGTTCTTC	CASSHRGNEQFF	TRBD1	TRBJ2-1	NA	TRBV7-9
TGTGCCAGCTCATACTCCTCTTCAGACCTAGGAGACACCATATATTTT	CASSYSSSDLGDTIYF	NA	TRBJ1-3	NA	TRBV18
TGTGCCACCAACCCGGGACAGGGGGCCTACGAGCAGTACTTC	CATNPGQGAYEQYF	TRBD1	TRBJ2-7	NA	TRBV15
TGTGCCAGCTCGACGGGACTGGAATATGGCTACACCTTC	CASSTGLEYGYTF	NA	TRBJ1-2	NA	TRBV18
TGCAGTGCTGGAAAAGCGGAAGGTGTGGTCTTC	CSAGKAEGVVF	NA	TRBJ2-1	NA	TRBV20-1
TGTGCCAGCAGCCCGACTAGCGCGAGAACGTACAATGAGCAGTTCTTC	CASSPTSARTYNEQFF	TRBD2	TRBJ2-1	NA	TRBV5-4
TGTGCCAGCAGCTTACCTTCCAACTACAATGAGCAGTTCTTC	CASSLPSNYNEQFF	NA	TRBJ2-1	NA	TRBV28
TGTGCCTGGAGTCTTGGGGGTCAAGAGACCCAGTACTTC	CAWSLGGQETQYF	NA	TRBJ2-5	NA	TRBV30
TGCGCCAGCAGCACAGGGAACTATGGCTACACCTTC	CASSTGNYGYTF	NA	TRBJ1-2	NA	TRBV5-1
TGTGCCAGCAGGGGACTCGGTGGGCTCTACGAGCAGTACTTC	CASRGLGGLYEQYF	NA	TRBJ2-7	NA	TRBV28
TGCAGCGTTGGGGATCTAGCGGGGGGCACCGGGGAGCTGTTTTTT	CSVGDLAGGTGELFF	TRBD2	TRBJ2-2	once	TRBV29-1
TGTGCCAGCAGCTTACTCGTTGCTAGCACAGATACGCAGTATTTT	CASSLLVASTDTQYF	NA	TRBJ2-3	NA	TRBV7-2
TGTGCCAGCAGCCCGGGGTTGGTATTACCCTACAATGAGCAGTTCTTC	CASSPGLVLPYNEQFF	NA	TRBJ2-1	NA	TRBV7-7